This record covers a single T cell receptor beta chain. These data are taken from a study of T cell repertoires in cytomegalovirus infection. TCRdb fed the reads into MiXCR, producing one record per CDR3 protein. The sample has roughly 600,000 distinct CDR3 sequences, roughly 24% seen once. In germline, CDR1 is KGHDR, CDR2 SFDVKD. The CDR3 extends over 13 amino acids. Trimming cost V 4 bases and J 4 bases, with 7 bases left between them. The V gene is TRBV24-1, the J gene TRBJ2-1, with D hard to call. Specimen: CD8+ T cells from PBMCs. The clonotype comes from a human donor in good health (CMV status not recorded). Some clones in this sample may be carry-over from other donors' samples. This CDR3 reads CATSEELYNEQFF. CDR3 DNA sequence: TGTGCCACCAGTGAGGAACTTTACAATGAGCAGTTCTTC.